This TCR beta chain derives from a study of blood T cells in healthy people across ages. This CDR3 contains 15 residues. V was pared by 1 base and J by 5 bases, with 13 bases between. CDR1 is LGHNA, CDR2 YNFKEQ, per germline. With a J-beta primer mix and a sample-barcoded 5' primer, a second PCR ran about 7 to 12 cycles. TCRdb analysed the 5' RACE reads with MiXCR anew, one entry per CDR3 protein. The sample carries 540,000 or so distinct CDR3 sequences, 47% recorded once. General observations from the study: Relative to aged donors, long-lived donors carried more naive CD4+ cells and displayed higher diversity. Age showed a roughly linear inverse relationship with TCR beta diversity per million T cells.

This clonotype was observed a handful of times. Its antigen remains unidentified. The TCR sequence derives from a man older than 75 in good health. The chain uses TRBV4-2 and TRBJ2-3, with D unclear. The material sequenced was blood. Here the CDR3 reads CASSQAMESGDTQYF. CDR3 nucleotide sequence: TGTGCCAGCAGCCAAGCCATGGAGTCGGGAGATACGCAGTATTTT.